This TCR beta chain comes out of a study of blood T cell repertoires in COVID-19. Study summary: Both acute and convalescent COVID-19 samples were obtained from the United States, Italy and Spain. The analysed material was cDNA or gDNA that came from T cells, B-cell-depleted T cells, or PBMCs.

In the original workflow: Reference gene primer amplification yielded estimated nucleated cell counts. Some clones are missing from TCRdb's copy, which holds only in-frame ones; the method was immunoSEQ multiplex PCR. Clone size and the V and J calls come from that table; the DNA yielded D and trimming. This table has 200,000 to 300,000 clones, 65% to 90% appearing once. V was clipped by 6 bases and J by 7 bases, with 15 bases between them. Germline V lookup: CDR1 SNHLY, CDR2 FYNNEI. This CDR3 is built from 13 residues. Sequenced: peripheral blood. The origin of this receptor is a man aged 25-40 years with active or convalescent COVID-19. The chain carries TRBV2 and TRBJ2-5; no clear D. DNA of the CDR3: TGTGCCAGCAGCGCCGACTCCCCGGGGACCCAGTACTTC. It specifies CASSADSPGTQYF.